These 2 T cell receptor beta chains originate from one sample sequenced in a study of vaccination and CD4 T cells after COVID-19. Sequenced with the Oncomine TCR Beta short-read assay was DNA taken from cultured CD4+ T cells. TCRdb independently ran MiXCR on the PCR reads; one entry per CDR3 protein. The sample carries about 26,000 distinct CDR3 sequences, 50% recorded once. Their recognized antigens are unknown. Noted treatment: approximately nine-day PBMC culture with coronavirus spike peptide pools or control peptides (ViraFEST assay). The sample in question was CD4+ T cells from blood, cultured in vitro, obtained before SARS-CoV-2 vaccination. These receptors were obtained from a human donor who received a COVID-19 vaccine.

This clonotype came up a few times. The chain recombines TRBV6-1 with TRBJ1-1, with unresolved D. The CDR3 runs 15 residues. With 6 bases removed from V and 4 bases from J, the gap between germline ends came to 18 bases. In germline, CDR1 is MNHNS, CDR2 SASEGT. The CDR3 protein is CASSRPSASGTEAFF. In DNA, the CDR3 is TGTGCCAGCAGCCGACCGTCGGCCTCGGGCACTGAAGCTTTCTTT.

This clonotype was counted only a few times. The chain combines TRBV10-3 with TRBJ1-6, with TRBD1 matching over 9 bases. Losses at the gene ends were 5 bases for V and 7 bases for J; bases not matched to a gene: 6. Germline V gives CDR1 ENHRY, CDR2 SYGVKD. This CDR3 has 15 amino acids. As DNA, the CDR3 is TGTGCCATCAGTTTAAATGGACAGGGGAATTCACCCCTCCACTTT. This translates into CAISLNGQGNSPLHF.